What follows are 29 T cell receptor beta chains derived from one specimen sequenced in a study of blood T cells in healthy people across ages. With a J-beta primer mix and a sample-barcoded 5' primer, a second PCR ran 7 to 11 cycles. MiXCR, run by TCRdb on the 5' RACE reads, gives a single entry per CDR3 protein. The table has around 1,800,000 distinct CDR3 sequences, roughly 43% seen once. Sequenced: blood. The origin of the receptors is a human donor in good health.

The chain links TRBV20-1 to TRBJ2-3, with 7 bases lining up with TRBD2. The CDR3 extends over 13 amino acids. Germline V gene sequence: CDR1 DFQATT, CDR2 SNEGSKA (reference sequence). V lost 6 bases and J lost 6; bases outside the gene matches: 9. The CDR3 nucleotides are TGCAGTGCGGGAGGCGGGGGAGAGGATACGCAGTATTTT. Protein product: CSAGGGGEDTQYF.

The chain's CDR3 is CASSVSGGGNEKLFF. The CDR3, as DNA: TGTGCCAGCAGCGTCTCAGGGGGCGGGAATGAAAAACTGTTTTTT. The V call is TRBV9, the J call TRBJ1-4; 8 bases fit TRBD1. CDR3 length: 15 residues. V shed 2 bases and J 5 bases; nucleotides not matched to a gene: 5. Germline V gene sequence: CDR1 SGDLS, CDR2 YYNGEE.

The rearrangement links TRBV29-1 to TRBJ1-1; D perhaps matches TRBD1 (5 bases). The CDR3 runs 12 residues. Trimming left V 3 bases short and J 4 bases short, with 9 bases between. Germline lookup yields CDR1 SQVTM and CDR2 ANQGSEA. The CDR3 sequence: CSVEGQPTEAFF. Here the CDR3 DNA reads TGCAGCGTTGAGGGGCAGCCCACTGAAGCTTTCTTT. The entire variable domain, with the rest obtained from reference TRBV29-1 and TRBJ1-1, is as follows: SAVISQKPSRDICQRGTSLTIQCQVDSQVTMMFWYRQQPGQSLTLIATANQGSEATYESGFVIDKFPISRPNLTFSTLTVSNMSPEDSSIYLCSVEGQPTEAFFGQGTRLTVV.

The rearrangement uses TRBV7-2 and TRBJ2-1; tentative D call: TRBD2 (6 bases). This CDR3 has 17 amino acids. V gave up 1 base and J gave up 1 base, with 14 bases separating them. CDR1 and CDR2 (germline): SGHTA, FQGNSA. The CDR3 DNA sequence: TGTGCCAGCAGCTTAGTCGTTGGGGGGTGGTCCTACAATGAGCAGTTCTTC. The encoded protein is CASSLVVGGWSYNEQFF.

J is TRBJ2-3 and V is TRBV29-1; weak D call: TRBD2 (6 bases). Germline-derived CDR1 and CDR2 are SQVTM and ANQGSEA. The CDR3 contains 13 residues. The ends were cut back, 8 bases at V and 3 bases at J, with 15 bases in the middle. Here the CDR3 reads CSSGTRQTDTQYF. In DNA, the CDR3 is TGCAGCTCCGGGACTCGGCAGACAGATACGCAGTATTTT.

This rearrangement joins TRBV4-3 to TRBJ1-1; the match to TRBD1 covers 7 bases. Germline CDR1 reads LGHNA; CDR2 reads YSLEER. After removal of 7 bases from V and 4 bases from J, the junction contained 6 bases not matched to a gene. The CDR3 is 13 amino acids. The DNA for the CDR3 is TGCGCCAGCACCCAGGGGGGGGGCACTGAAGCTTTCTTT. The encoded protein is CASTQGGGTEAFF.

This clonotype was found a few times. The genes are TRBV5-1 and TRBJ2-3; 7 positions match TRBD1. CDR1 is SGHRS and CDR2 is YFSETQ in the germline V gene. The CDR3 extends over 18 amino acids. The V and J ends lost 1 base and 2 bases, in that order; junction bases with no gene match: 13. CDR3 sequence (DNA): TGCGCCAGCAGCTTGTTTTCCCTACAGGGGACCTCCACAGATACGCAGTATTTT. It is translated as CASSLFSLQGTSTDTQYF.

The chain joins TRBV4-1 to TRBJ2-1; 14 bases match TRBD2. V dropped 0 bases and J dropped 3; count of bases not matched to a gene: 10. CDR3 length: 20 residues. Germline loops: CDR1 MGHRA, CDR2 YSYEKL. The CDR3 DNA reads TGCGCCAGCAGCCAAGATTCGAGGACTAGCGGGGGGCTTATCTACAATGAGCAGTTCTTC. The encoded protein is CASSQDSRTSGGLIYNEQFF.

In this sample, this clonotype turned up a few times. The V gene is TRBV2, the J gene TRBJ1-2; a possible D gene is TRBD1 (6 bases). Trimming took off 1 base at V and 9 bases at J, with 15 bases between the two ends. The germline V gene has CDR1 SNHLY and CDR2 FYNNEI. The CDR3 is made up of 14 amino acids. The CDR3 bases are TGTGCCAGCAGTGAAGAACGGGGGCGCGGGAGCTACACCTTC. It codes for CASSEERGRGSYTF.

The chain recombines TRBV3-1 with TRBJ1-2; no reliable D call. The CDR3 covers 14 residues. Germline CDR1 reads LGHDT; CDR2 reads YNNKEL (reference sequence). Trimming removed 4 bases from V and 4 bases from J, with 13 bases in between. The CDR3 protein is CASSPLYEIYGYTF. The CDR3, as DNA: TGTGCCAGCAGCCCGCTCTACGAAATCTATGGCTACACCTTC.

The chain uses TRBV29-1 and TRBJ2-7; D uncertain. V gave up 0 bases and J gave up 6 bases, with 12 bases separating them. The CDR3 runs to 13 residues. Per germline, CDR1 SQVTM and CDR2 ANQGSEA. As DNA, the CDR3 is TGCAGCGTTGAAGATATGCCCGGGCTCGAGCAGTACTTC. Encoded protein: CSVEDMPGLEQYF.

This chain joins TRBV12-3 or TRBV12-4 and TRBJ1-3; no clear D gene. CDR3 size: 15 residues. V dropped 3 bases and J dropped 0 bases, with 9 bases sitting between them. CDR3 DNA: TGTGCCAGCAGTTTTGACGGGAACTCTGGAAACACCATATATTTT. Translated, it gives CASSFDGNSGNTIYF.

This clonotype was detected only a few times. This chain joins TRBV7-9 and TRBJ2-3; possibly TRBD1 for D (5 bases). The CDR3 is 12 residues long. Between the trimmed V and J ends, which lost 8 bases and 4 bases, there was a span of 10 bases. Germline V gene lookup returns CDR1 SEHNR and CDR2 FQNEAQ (reference sequence). This chain's CDR3 is CASGIRADTQYF. Here the CDR3 DNA reads TGTGCCAGCGGGATCAGGGCAGATACGCAGTATTTT.

There are a few counts of this clonotype. The V gene is TRBV7-2, the J gene TRBJ1-2; possible D gene TRBD1, 5 bases. The CDR3 is 14 amino acids. In germline, CDR1 is SGHTA, CDR2 FQGNSA. The V end was cut by 6 bases, the J end by 5 bases, with 16 bases between. The DNA for the CDR3 is TGTGCCAGCAGGGGACCCTCAAGTGCATATGGCTACACCTTC. Protein: CASRGPSSAYGYTF.

The rearrangement links TRBV11-2 to TRBJ1-1; D is possibly TRBD1 (5 bases). The ends were cut back, 4 bases at V and 4 bases at J, with 13 bases in the middle. This CDR3 has 14 residues. The germline V gene has CDR1 SGHAT and CDR2 FQNNGV. Written as DNA, the CDR3 is TGTGCCAGCAGCTCCGAGGGGAAGGGCACTGAAGCTTTCTTT. Translated: CASSSEGKGTEAFF. Full variable domain (rest looked up from reference TRBV11-2 and TRBJ1-1): EAGVAQSPRYKIIEKRQSVAFWCNPISGHATLYWYQQILGQGPKLLIQFQNNGVVDDSQLPKDRFSAERLKGVDSTLKIQPAKLEDSAVYLCASSSEGKGTEAFFGQGTRLTVV.

This clonotype occurred a few times. The gene calls are TRBV6-5 and TRBJ1-4; 7 bases are shared with TRBD1. CDR3 length: 15 residues. J was trimmed by 0 bases and V by 2 bases; bases with no gene match: 0. Germline V lookup: CDR1 MNHEY, CDR2 SVGAGI. CDR3 sequence reads: CASSYQGATNEKLFF. CDR3 nucleotides: TGTGCCAGCAGTTACCAGGGGGCAACTAATGAAAAACTGTTTTTT.

This clonotype was found a few times. The DNA of the CDR3 is TGCGCCAGCAGCCTGCGGGGGGGACTTATAGAGACCCAGTACTTC. It translates to CASSLRGGLIETQYF. The chain recombines TRBV4-1 with TRBJ2-5, with 9 bases matching TRBD2. This CDR3 spans 15 amino acids. V lost 4 bases and J lost 4; bases outside the gene matches: 7. CDR1 and CDR2 from the germline V gene are MGHRA and YSYEKL.

The rearrangement uses TRBV12-3 or TRBV12-4 and TRBJ2-3; D call uncertain. The CDR3 spans 14 residues. V lost 2 bases, J lost 11 bases, and 17 bases lay in between. CDR3 protein: CASSLWQVTDVQYF. CDR3 sequence (DNA): TGTGCCAGCAGTTTATGGCAGGTCACAGATGTGCAGTATTTT.

This clonotype was counted many times. V usage is TRBV6-5 and J usage is TRBJ2-3, with TRBD2 matching over 10 bases. Germline assignment: CDR1 MNHEY and CDR2 SVGAGI. CDR3 size: 16 residues. Unmatched junction bases numbered 7, after V lost 5 bases and J lost 2 bases. Written as DNA, the CDR3 is TGTGCCAGCAGTCCCCGGACTAGCGGCTACACAGATACGCAGTATTTT. The encoded protein is CASSPRTSGYTDTQYF.

The chain links TRBV29-1 to TRBJ2-1; TRBD2 aligns across 7 bases. CDR3 size: 19 residues. CDR1 is SQVTM and CDR2 is ANQGSEA in the germline V gene. The V and J ends lost 4 bases and 4 bases, in that order; junction bases with no gene match: 22. Here the CDR3 DNA reads TGCAGCGTTGGGGGGGTGAGGGACTACCCAACGTTAACATACAATGAGCAGTTCTTC. This sequence encodes CSVGGVRDYPTLTYNEQFF.

CDR3 sequence reads: CSARATGRGNSPLHF. DNA of the CDR3: TGCAGTGCTAGAGCAACGGGTCGGGGTAATTCACCCCTCCACTTT. The rearrangement joins TRBV20-1 to TRBJ1-6; D is ambiguous. Trimming removed 1 base at V and 6 bases at J, with 13 bases between. Looked up from germline, CDR1 is DFQATT and CDR2 is SNEGSKA (reference sequence). The CDR3 covers 15 residues.

The genes are TRBV7-2 and TRBJ2-7; weak D call: TRBD1 (5 bases). In germline, CDR1 is SGHTA, CDR2 FQGNSA. This CDR3 has 14 amino acids. V lost 1 base and J lost 2, with 9 bases in between. The CDR3 coding sequence is TGTGCCAGCAGCTTAGACAGGAAGACCTACGAGCAGTACTTC. Translated, it gives CASSLDRKTYEQYF.

The chain uses TRBV6-2 or TRBV6-3 and TRBJ2-3, with 8 bases fitting TRBD2. This CDR3 is built from 19 residues. The germline V gene encodes CDR1 MNHEY and CDR2 SVGEGT. V lost 1 base and J lost 3; bases outside the gene matches: 15. The CDR3 loop reads CASSYYGGTRIVWTDTQYF. The CDR3 DNA reads as TGTGCCAGCAGTTACTATGGCGGGACTAGAATCGTGTGGACAGATACGCAGTATTTT.

The chain employs TRBV27 and TRBJ1-1, with a weak D call TRBD1 (5 bases). The CDR3 runs to 14 residues. Germline CDR1 reads MNHEY; CDR2 reads SMNVEV (reference sequence). V was clipped by 5 bases and J by 3 bases, with 13 bases between them. The chain's CDR3 is CASSAGTSYTEAFF. The CDR3 region has the DNA TGTGCCAGCAGTGCTGGGACGTCCTACACTGAAGCTTTCTTT.

In this sample, this clonotype turned up a few times. This sequence joins TRBV12-3 or TRBV12-4 and TRBJ2-3; a weak D match, TRBD2 (7 bases). V was pared by 3 bases and J by 6 bases, with 13 bases between. The length of the CDR3 is 14 residues. CDR3 in DNA: TGTGCCAGCAGTTTTGGGGGGGCGGTGGATACGCAGTATTTT. Translated, it gives CASSFGGAVDTQYF.

The chain recombines TRBV24-1 with TRBJ2-2; D uncertain. The CDR3 is 13 residues long. V was cut by 2 bases and J by 9 bases, with 9 bases left in between. CDR1 is KGHDR and CDR2 is SFDVKD in the germline V gene. The CDR3 spells CATSDSGHRELFF. CDR3 DNA: TGTGCCACCAGTGATTCAGGTCATCGGGAGCTGTTTTTT.

The CDR3, as DNA: TGTGCCGACCTAGACGGGGGTACTTTCATCGGTGAGCAGTTCTTC. The encoded protein is CADLDGGTFIGEQFF. The rearrangement links TRBV24-1 to TRBJ2-1; D is possibly TRBD2 (6 bases). The ends were cut back, 12 bases at V and 9 bases at J, with 26 bases in the middle. This CDR3 comprises 15 residues. Per the germline V gene, CDR1 is KGHDR and CDR2 is SFDVKD.

The chain has TRBV3-1 and TRBJ2-7, with TRBD2 identical over 10 bases. The V gene's germline CDR1 is LGHDT and CDR2 YNNKEL (reference sequence). V dropped 9 bases and J dropped 0; count of bases not matched to a gene: 8. The CDR3 covers 15 residues. The CDR3 spells CASKLAGQPSYEQYF. In DNA form, the CDR3 reads TGTGCCAGTAAACTAGCGGGACAACCCTCCTACGAGCAGTACTTC.

Points on this clonotype: Relative to the germline gene, one junction end is altered; a read error may explain this. The rearrangement joins TRBV27 to TRBJ2-6, with a weak D call TRBD2 (5 bases). This CDR3 comprises 15 residues. CDR1 is MNHEY and CDR2 is SMNVEV in the germline V gene (reference sequence). In DNA, the CDR3 is TGTGACAGCAGTTTAGTCCGGGGTTGGGCCAACGTCCTGACTTTC. This sequence encodes CDSSLVRGWANVLTF.